This T cell receptor (beta chain) comes out of a study of shared clonotypes between healthy human individuals. Notes on the study in general: Clonotypes which were not shared had lower generation probabilities than clonotypes that all four donors shared.

Comments on this clone: The target antigen is unknown.

The method was immunoSEQ multiplex PCR; TCRdb's version includes in-frame clones alone and lacks a portion of them. The table includes under 200,000 clones, approximately 95% detected once. V was pared by 1 base and J by 6 bases, with 6 bases of the junction left unmatched. CDR1 and CDR2 (germline): SNHLY, FYNNEI. The CDR3 runs 14 residues. The source of this sequence is a woman aged 30 to 39 in good health. The sequenced sample consisted of naive CD4+ T cells sorted from blood. The subset is: CD45RA+ positively selected. The V gene is TRBV2, the J gene TRBJ2-7; 7 positions match TRBD1. CDR3 coding DNA: TGTGCCAGCAGTGAAGACAGGGGTTTACGCGAGCAGTACTTC. Translated: CASSEDRGLREQYF.